This entry describes one TCR beta chain. The antigen is undetermined. The sample belongs to a study of cytomegalovirus exposure and HLA in healthy donors. The donors belonged to the approximately 120-subject validation cohort, separate from the roughly 650-subject first cohort. General observations from the study: The investigators catalogued 150 to 200 TCR beta chains as cytomegalovirus-associated. The finding came from a later analysis; first-cohort TCR clusters tended to co-occur in the 110 or so validation repertoires.

CDR1 is LNHNV and CDR2 is YYDKDF in the germline V gene (reference sequence). The CDR3 has 14 residues. V was clipped by 0 bases and J by 9 bases, with 14 bases between them. Produced via immunoSEQ multiplex PCR; TCRdb's table is partial and in-frame only. Here the sample spans some 70,000 clones, 75% to 90% being singletons. The source material was PBMCs. This clonotype originated in a woman between 18 and 30 years old in good health and CMV-seronegative. The V call is TRBV15, the J call TRBJ1-1; unclear D gene. The CDR3 region is CATSRDRGGGKAFF. The CDR3 DNA reads as TGTGCCACCAGCAGAGATCGGGGAGGCGGAAAAGCTTTCTTT.